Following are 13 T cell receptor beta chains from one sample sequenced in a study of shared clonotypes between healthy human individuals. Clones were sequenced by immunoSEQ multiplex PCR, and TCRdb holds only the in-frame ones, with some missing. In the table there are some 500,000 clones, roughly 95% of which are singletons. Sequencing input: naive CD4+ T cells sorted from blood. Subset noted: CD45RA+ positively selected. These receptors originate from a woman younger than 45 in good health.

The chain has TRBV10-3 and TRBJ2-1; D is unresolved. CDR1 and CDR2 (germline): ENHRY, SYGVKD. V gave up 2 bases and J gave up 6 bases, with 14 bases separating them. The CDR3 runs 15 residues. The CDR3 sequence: CAISERTAGSNEQFF. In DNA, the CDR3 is TGTGCCATCAGTGAGAGAACGGCAGGAAGCAATGAGCAGTTCTTC.

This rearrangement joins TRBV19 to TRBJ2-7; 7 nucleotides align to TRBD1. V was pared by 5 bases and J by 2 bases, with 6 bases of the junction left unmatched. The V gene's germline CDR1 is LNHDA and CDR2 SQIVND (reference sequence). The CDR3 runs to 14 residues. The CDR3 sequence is CASSRDRAPYEQYF. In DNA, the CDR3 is TGTGCCAGTAGTCGAGACAGGGCTCCCTACGAGCAGTACTTC. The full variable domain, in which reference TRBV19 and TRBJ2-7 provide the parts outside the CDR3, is DGGITQSPKYLFRKEGQNVTLSCEQNLNHDAMYWYRQDPGQGLRLIYYSQIVNDFQKGDIAEGYSVSREKKESFPLTVTSAQKNPTAFYLCASSRDRAPYEQYFGPGTRLTVT.

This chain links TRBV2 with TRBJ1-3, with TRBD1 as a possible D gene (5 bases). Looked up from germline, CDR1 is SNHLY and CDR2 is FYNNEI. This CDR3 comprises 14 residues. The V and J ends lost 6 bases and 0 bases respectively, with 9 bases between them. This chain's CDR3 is CASRGRSSGNTIYF. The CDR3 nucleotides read TGTGCCAGCAGGGGGCGAAGCTCTGGAAACACCATATATTTT.

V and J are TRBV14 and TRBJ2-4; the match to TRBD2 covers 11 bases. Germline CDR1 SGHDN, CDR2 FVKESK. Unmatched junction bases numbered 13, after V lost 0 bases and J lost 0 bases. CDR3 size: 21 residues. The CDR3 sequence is CASSQDYSGTSGLIAKNIQYF. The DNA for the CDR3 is TGTGCCAGCAGCCAAGACTACAGTGGGACTAGCGGACTGATAGCCAAAAACATTCAGTACTTC.

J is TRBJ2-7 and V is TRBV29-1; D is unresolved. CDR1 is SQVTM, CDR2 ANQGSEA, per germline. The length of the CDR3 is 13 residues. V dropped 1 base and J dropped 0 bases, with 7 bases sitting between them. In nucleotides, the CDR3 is TGCAGCGTTGAAGGCAGGAACTCCTACGAGCAGTACTTC. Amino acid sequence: CSVEGRNSYEQYF.

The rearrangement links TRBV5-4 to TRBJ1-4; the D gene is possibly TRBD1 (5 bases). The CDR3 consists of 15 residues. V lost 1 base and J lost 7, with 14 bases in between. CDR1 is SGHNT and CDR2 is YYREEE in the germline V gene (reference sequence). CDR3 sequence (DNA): TGTGCCAGCAGCTTGCAGCAGGGCGGTGCTGAAAAACTGTTTTTT. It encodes CASSLQQGGAEKLFF.

CDR3 DNA sequence: TGCGCCAGTGGGGGGTCCGGACTAGCGGGACAAGAGACCCAGTACTTC. Its translation: CASGGSGLAGQETQYF. The rearrangement uses TRBV4-1 and TRBJ2-5, with 12 bases matching TRBD2. The CDR3 covers 16 residues. Looked up from germline, CDR1 is MGHRA and CDR2 is YSYEKL. After removal of 9 bases from V and 2 bases from J, the junction contained 10 bases not matched to a gene.

The CDR3, as DNA: TGTGCCAGCAGGGGCAGCAGGGTAGACTATGGCTACACCTTC. It encodes CASRGSRVDYGYTF. The J gene is TRBJ1-2, the V gene TRBV7-2, with D possibly being TRBD1 (5 bases). V lost 6 bases and J 3 bases, leaving 14 bases between the germline ends. The CDR3 covers 14 residues. Germline assignment: CDR1 SGHTA and CDR2 FQGNSA.

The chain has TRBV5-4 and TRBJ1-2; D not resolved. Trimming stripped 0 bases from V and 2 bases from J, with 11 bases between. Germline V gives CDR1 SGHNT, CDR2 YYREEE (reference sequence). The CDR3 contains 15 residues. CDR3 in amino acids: CASSLGQRPNYGYTF. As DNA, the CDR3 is TGTGCCAGCAGCTTGGGCCAACGCCCGAACTATGGCTACACCTTC.

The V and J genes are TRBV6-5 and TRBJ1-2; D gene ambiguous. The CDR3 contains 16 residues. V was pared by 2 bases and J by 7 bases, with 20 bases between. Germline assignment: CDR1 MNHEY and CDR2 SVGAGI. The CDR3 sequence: CASSYRAPSAKGGYTF. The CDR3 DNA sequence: TGTGCCAGCAGTTACAGGGCTCCCTCTGCTAAAGGTGGCTACACCTTC.

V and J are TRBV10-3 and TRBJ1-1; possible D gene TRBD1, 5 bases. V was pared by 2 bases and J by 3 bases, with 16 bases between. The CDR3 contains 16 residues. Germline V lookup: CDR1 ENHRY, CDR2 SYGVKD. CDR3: CAISESRGVGDTEAFF. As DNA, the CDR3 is TGTGCCATCAGTGAGAGTCGAGGGGTAGGAGACACTGAAGCTTTCTTT.

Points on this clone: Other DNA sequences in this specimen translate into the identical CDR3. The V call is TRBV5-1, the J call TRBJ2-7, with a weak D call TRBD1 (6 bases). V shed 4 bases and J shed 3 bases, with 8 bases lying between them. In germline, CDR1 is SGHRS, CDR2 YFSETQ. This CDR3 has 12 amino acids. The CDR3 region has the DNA TGCGCCAGCAGCCTACAGGGCTACGAGCAGTACTTC. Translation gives CASSLQGYEQYF.

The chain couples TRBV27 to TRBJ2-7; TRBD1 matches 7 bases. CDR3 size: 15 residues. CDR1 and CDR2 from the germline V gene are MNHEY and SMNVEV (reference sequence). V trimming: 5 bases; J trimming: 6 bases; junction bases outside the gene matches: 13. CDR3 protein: CASSPYPGTVPEQYF. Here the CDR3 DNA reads TGTGCCAGCAGTCCATACCCCGGGACAGTCCCCGAGCAGTACTTC.